A selection of T cell receptor beta chains follows, all from one sample in a study of T cell changes during pregnancy in multiple sclerosis. TCRdb's table, derived via immunoSEQ multiplex PCR, lists solely in-frame clones and lacks some. In the table there are around 57,000 clones, 90% to 95% of which are singletons. This material consisted of peripheral blood, taken after pregnancy. The receptors here all came from a female donor in good health, enrolled as a control in a pregnancy study. Each CDR3 is given with its conserved first and last residue. A D gene is named only where the DNA matches it firmly. Clone size is not always given. Where it is, it says once, few, many or a class for expanded clones.

>TRBD1|NA|TRBJ1-6|TRBV30
TGTGCCTGGGGGCTAGACAGGGGAGGTTCACCCCTCCACTTT
CAWGLDRGGSPLHF
>TRBD2|once|TRBJ2-1|TRBV19
TGTGCCAGTAGTAAGGGATCCGGGACTAGCGGGGGGGTTTACAATGAGCAGTTCTTC
CASSKGSGTSGGVYNEQFF
>NA|NA|TRBJ1-6|TRBV10-3
TGTGCCATCAGTAAGACGACAGACTCCTATAATTCACCCCTCCACTTT
CAISKTTDSYNSPLHF
>NA|NA|TRBJ2-7|TRBV6-6
TGTGCCAGCAGTAACAAACAGGGACCCAGCTCCTACGAGCAGTACTTC
CASSNKQGPSSYEQYF
>NA|NA|TRBJ2-7|TRBV5-1
TGCGCCAGCAGCCTCCTGCTGAGCCCCTACGAGCAGTACTTC
CASSLLLSPYEQYF
>NA|NA|TRBJ1-1|TRBV7-6
TGTGCCAGCAGCTTTCAGGGAAGTACTGAAGCTTTCTTT
CASSFQGSTEAFF
>NA|NA|TRBJ1-2|TRBV6-5
TGTGCCAGCAGTTTATCCGGGAACTCCTATGGCTACACCTTC
CASSLSGNSYGYTF
>TRBD1|NA|TRBJ2-2|TRBV4-3
TGCGCCAGCAGCCAAGAAACAGGGGGCCCCGGGGAGCTGTTTTTT
CASSQETGGPGELFF
>TRBD1|NA|TRBJ2-7|TRBV7-6
TGTGCCAGCAGCTTAACAGACAGGGTATTCGGCGAGCAGTACTTC
CASSLTDRVFGEQYF
>NA|NA|TRBJ1-6|TRBV21-1
TGTGCCAACGAGGACAGGGGGTTTTGTTCACCCCTCCACTTT
CANEDRGFCSPLHF
>NA|NA|TRBJ2-5|TRBV6-6
TGTGCCAGCAGCTCTTCTGTGACCCAGTACTTC
CASSSSVTQYF
>NA|NA|TRBJ1-6|TRBV30
TGTGCCTGGACAAAGACTCGGGACACCCGTTCGAGACTTAATTCACCCCTCCACTTT
CAWTKTRDTRSRLNSPLHF
>TRBD2|NA|TRBJ2-1|TRBV4-3
TGCGCCAGCAGCCAAGATGGGCTAGCGGGGGACAATGAGCAGTTCTTC
CASSQDGLAGDNEQFF
>NA|NA|TRBJ1-1|TRBV5-6
TGTGCCAGCAGCTTTGGGCCTCGGGGCGGGGTAGGCACTGAAGCTTTCTTT
CASSFGPRGGVGTEAFF
>TRBD1|NA|TRBJ2-7|TRBV4-3
TGCGCCAGCAGCCGCGGACAGGGTACCTACGAGCAGTACTTC
CASSRGQGTYEQYF
>NA|once|TRBJ2-7|TRBV7-9
TGTGCCAGCAGCTCCGGGACATACTACGAGCAGTACTTC
CASSSGTYYEQYF
>NA|NA|TRBJ1-6|TRBV30
NA
CAWGRGTGYSPPHF
>TRBD1|NA|TRBJ1-5|TRBV7-9
TGTGCCAGCAGCTCAGACAGGGGTACATTACTTAATGTCAATCAGCCCCAGCATTTT
CASSSDRGTLLNVNQPQHF
>NA|NA|TRBJ1-2|TRBV5-5
TGTGCCAGCAGCTTTGTAGGGAGTTCCTATGGCTATGGCTACACCTTC
CASSFVGSSYGYGYTF
>TRBD1|NA|TRBJ1-2|TRBV15
TGTGCCACCAGCAGAGATCGTAAGGGGGCGGGTGACTATGGCTACACCTTC
CATSRDRKGAGDYGYTF